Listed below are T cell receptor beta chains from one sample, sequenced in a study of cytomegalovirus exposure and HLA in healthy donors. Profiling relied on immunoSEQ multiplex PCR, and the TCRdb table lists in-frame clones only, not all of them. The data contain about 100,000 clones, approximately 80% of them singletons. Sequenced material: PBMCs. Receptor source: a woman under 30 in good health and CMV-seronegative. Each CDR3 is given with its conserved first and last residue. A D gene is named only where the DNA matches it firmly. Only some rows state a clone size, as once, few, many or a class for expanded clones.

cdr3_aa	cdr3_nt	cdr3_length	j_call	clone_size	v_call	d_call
CASSSSGSPSTDTQYF	TGTGCCAGCAGCTCGAGCGGTTCTCCTAGCACAGATACGCAGTATTTT	16	TRBJ2-3	few	TRBV11-2	NA
CASETGVGNTIYF	TGTGCCAGTGAAACAGGGGTCGGAAACACCATATATTTT	13	TRBJ1-3	NA	TRBV19	TRBD1
CATSATGKTNQPQHF	TGTGCCACTAGTGCGACAGGGAAGACGAATCAGCCCCAGCATTTT	15	TRBJ1-5	NA	TRBV19	TRBD1
CASSLEQVGNQPQHF	TGTGCCAGCAGCTTAGAACAGGTTGGAAATCAGCCCCAGCATTTT	15	TRBJ1-5	NA	TRBV7-2	NA
CASRTGVDTEAFF	TGTGCCAGCAGGACAGGGGTAGATACTGAAGCTTTCTTT	13	TRBJ1-1	NA	TRBV25-1	TRBD1
CASSYYRTSTDTQYF	TGTGCCAGCAGCTATTACCGGACTAGCACAGATACGCAGTATTTT	15	TRBJ2-3	once	TRBV7-9	NA
CAWSVRSGTQPNEQFF	TGTGCCTGGAGTGTACGTTCCGGGACTCAACCCAATGAGCAGTTCTTC	16	TRBJ2-1	NA	TRBV30	NA
CSSSSDPAGEAFF	TGTTCCAGCAGCTCGGATCCGGCGGGTGAAGCTTTCTTT	13	TRBJ1-1	NA	TRBV7-9	NA
CASSRQQGADTQYF	TGTGCCAGCAGCCGGCAACAGGGTGCAGATACGCAGTATTTT	14	TRBJ2-3	NA	TRBV5-4	NA
CASSYSQGAQYF	TGTGCCAGCAGTTACTCACAGGGGGCTCAGTACTTC	12	TRBJ2-5	once	TRBV7-2	TRBD1
CASSSRTPGPYNEQFF	TGTGCCAGCAGTTCCCGGACTCCTGGGCCCTACAATGAGCAGTTCTTC	16	TRBJ2-1	once	TRBV27	NA
CASSSPKERAPYEQYF	TGTGCCAGCAGCTCCCCGAAGGAGCGGGCCCCTTACGAGCAGTACTTC	16	TRBJ2-7	NA	TRBV7-9	NA
CASSTIAEEGEKLFF	TGTGCCAGCAGCACAATAGCTGAGGAGGGTGAAAAACTGTTTTTT	15	TRBJ1-4	NA	TRBV7-9	NA
CASSDQRGRYF	TGTGCCAGCAGTGATCAGCGGGGGCGGTACTTC	11	TRBJ2-7	NA	TRBV28	TRBD2
CASSSLGGRLNTEAFF	TGTGCCAGCAGTTCCCTCGGGGGACGGTTGAACACTGAAGCTTTCTTT	16	TRBJ1-1	NA	TRBV7-9	NA
CASSRTGGGYTF	TGTGCCAGCAGTCGGACAGGAGGTGGCTACACCTTC	12	TRBJ1-2	once	TRBV27	TRBD1
CASSSAGAISGEQETQYF	TGCGCCAGCAGCTCCGCTGGCGCGATTAGCGGGGAACAAGAGACCCAGTACTTC	18	TRBJ2-5	NA	TRBV5-1	TRBD2
CASSQGQGDGYTF	TGCGCCAGCAGCCAGGGACAGGGGGATGGCTACACCTTC	13	TRBJ1-2	few	TRBV4-1	TRBD1
CASSENRGGEETQYF	TGCGCCAGCAGTGAAAATAGGGGGGGGGAAGAGACCCAGTACTTC	15	TRBJ2-5	NA	TRBV10-2	NA
CAISDQDYNEQFF	TGTGCCATCAGTGACCAGGACTACAATGAGCAGTTCTTC	13	TRBJ2-1	NA	TRBV10-3	NA
CASTPLLYNEQFF	TGTGCCAGCACCCCCCTGTTATACAATGAGCAGTTCTTC	13	TRBJ2-1	NA	TRBV28	NA
CASSRTGAYYEQYF	TGTGCCAGCAGTCGGACAGGGGCCTACTACGAGCAGTACTTC	14	TRBJ2-7	NA	TRBV9	TRBD1